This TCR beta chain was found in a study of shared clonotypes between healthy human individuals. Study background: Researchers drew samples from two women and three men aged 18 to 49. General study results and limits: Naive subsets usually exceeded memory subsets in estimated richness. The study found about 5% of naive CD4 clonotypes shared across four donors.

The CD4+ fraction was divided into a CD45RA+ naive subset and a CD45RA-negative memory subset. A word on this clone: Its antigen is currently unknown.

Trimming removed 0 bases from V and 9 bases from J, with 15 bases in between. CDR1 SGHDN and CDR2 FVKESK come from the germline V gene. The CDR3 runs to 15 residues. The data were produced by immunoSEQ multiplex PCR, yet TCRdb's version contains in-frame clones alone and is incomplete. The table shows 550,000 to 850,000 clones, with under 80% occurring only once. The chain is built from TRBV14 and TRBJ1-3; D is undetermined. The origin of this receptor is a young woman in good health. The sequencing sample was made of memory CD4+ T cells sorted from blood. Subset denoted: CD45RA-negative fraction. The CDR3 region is CASSQERTTGSTIYF. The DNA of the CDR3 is TGTGCCAGCAGCCAAGAACGGACGACTGGCTCCACCATATATTTT.